This T cell receptor (beta chain) appears in the sequencing data of a study of CD8 T cells in ankylosing spondylitis. With molecular barcodes, quantitative 5'-RACE was used to make the TCR beta libraries. TCRdb ran MiXCR on the 5' RACE reads and lists one entry per CDR3 protein. The sample carries approximately 150,000 distinct CDR3 sequences, around a third recorded once. The sample holds many counts of this clonotype. The antigen remains undetermined. Findings and limits, study-wide: Significant enrichment of disease-linked clones was reported in matched ankylosing spondylitis synovial fluid. Ankylosing spondylitis blood seemed to carry a telltale TCR beta motif made of several highly homologous variants.

V dropped 4 bases and J dropped 6; count of bases not matched to a gene: 5. Germline-derived CDR1 and CDR2 are SQVTM and ANQGSEA. The CDR3 loop spans 13 amino acids. This receptor was taken from a male donor with ankylosing spondylitis. The chain combines TRBV29-1 with TRBJ2-7, with 11 bases aligning to TRBD1. Sequencing was carried out using synovial fluid, either unsorted or a sorted T cell fraction (not recorded which). The DNA of the CDR3 is TGCAGCGTTGCCGGGACAGGGGGATTCGAGCAGTACTTC. It translates to CSVAGTGGFEQYF.